This T cell receptor beta chain was documented in a study of blood T cell repertoires in COVID-19. Only one count was recorded for this clone. V dropped 6 bases and J dropped 1 base, with 13 bases sitting between them. CDR3 size: 14 residues. CDR1 SGHKS and CDR2 YYEKEE come from the germline V gene (reference sequence). Method: immunoSEQ multiplex PCR; TCRdb's copy keeps in-frame clones and lacks some. The table shows about 96,000 clones, with roughly 90% occurring only once. The source is a human donor with COVID-19, enrolled during active disease. The donor label of this sample is uncertain. Sequencing was done on a sample of peripheral blood. The chain uses TRBV5-5 and TRBJ1-1, with D hard to call. In nucleotides, the CDR3 is TGTGCCAGCACCACGGGCGGGCAGAACACTGAAGCTTTCTTT. Amino acid sequence: CASTTGGQNTEAFF.